The 9 T cell receptor beta chains in this list originate from one sample, sequenced in a study of long-term antiretroviral therapy in people with HIV. Survey-level resolution applied to immunoSEQ assay v3.0. Method: immunoSEQ multiplex PCR; TCRdb's copy keeps in-frame clones and lacks some. The sample has 30,000 to 40,000 clones, about 85% seen once. The sample here was unsorted PBMCs, taken 1.1 years after starting antiretroviral therapy. The receptor set was obtained from a man aged 18 to 29 with HIV.

The chain recombines TRBV27 with TRBJ2-6; possible D gene TRBD1, 5 bases. The V end was cut by 8 bases, the J end by 1 base, with 9 bases between. This CDR3 has 14 amino acids. The germline V gene encodes CDR1 MNHEY and CDR2 SMNVEV (reference sequence). CDR3 sequence reads: CASGQGSGANVLTF. The CDR3 DNA sequence: TGTGCCAGCGGTCAGGGATCTGGGGCCAACGTCCTGACTTTC. Full variable domain (outside the CDR3, taken from reference TRBV27 and TRBJ2-6): EAQVTQNPRYLITVTGKKLTVTCSQNMNHEYMSWYRQDPGLGLRQIYYSMNVEVTDKGDVPEGYKVSRKEKRNFPLILESPSPNQTSLYFCASGQGSGANVLTFGAGSRLTVL.

The chain employs TRBV19 and TRBJ1-2; no firm D call. Trimming removed 4 bases from V and 4 bases from J, with 19 bases in between. CDR1 is LNHDA, CDR2 SQIVND, per germline (reference sequence). The CDR3 extends over 16 amino acids. CDR3 residues: CASSTTMRLEGYGYTF. The CDR3 DNA is TGTGCCAGTAGTACCACAATGCGTCTTGAGGGCTATGGCTACACCTTC.

The V gene is TRBV19, the J gene TRBJ2-2; 7 bases are a match to TRBD1. V lost 8 bases, J lost 4 bases, and 7 bases stayed unmatched. The length of the CDR3 is 14 residues. Germline V CDR1 and CDR2: LNHDA, SQIVND (reference sequence). The DNA for the CDR3 is TGTGCCAGTTGCGCCAGGGGGAGCACCGGGGAGCTGTTTTTT. It specifies CASCARGSTGELFF.

J is TRBJ2-7 and V is TRBV15; 7 nucleotides line up with TRBD1. Germline V lookup: CDR1 LNHNV, CDR2 YYDKDF (reference sequence). V was clipped by 0 bases and J by 0 bases; unmatched bases: 2. The CDR3 consists of 15 residues. The CDR3 DNA sequence: TGTGCCACCAGCAGAGATGAGGGGGCCTCCTACGAGCAGTACTTC. Its protein is CATSRDEGASYEQYF.

This chain uses TRBV6-6 with TRBJ2-2; 7 nucleotides align to TRBD2. Per the germline V gene, CDR1 is MNHNY and CDR2 is SVGAGI (reference sequence). With 4 bases clipped from V and 1 base from J, the junction kept 6 bases outside the gene matches. The CDR3 sequence is 16 residues long. The CDR3 sequence: CASSSRLALNTGELFF. For the CDR3, the DNA is TGTGCCAGCAGTTCAAGACTAGCCCTGAACACCGGGGAGCTGTTTTTT.

The count of this clone is one. The chain couples TRBV19 to TRBJ2-7, with TRBD2 matching 9 bases. V was clipped by 1 base and J by 3 bases; unmatched bases: 7. The length of the CDR3 is 16 residues. CDR1 and CDR2 (germline): LNHDA, SQIVND (reference sequence). CDR3 in DNA: TGTGCCAGTAGTATAGGCGGGGGGGAGAGGGGCTACGAGCAGTACTTC. It codes for CASSIGGGERGYEQYF.

The rearrangement links TRBV30 to TRBJ2-5; TRBD2 agrees at 7 bases. Germline loops: CDR1 GTSNPN, CDR2 SVGIG (reference sequence). The CDR3 spans 16 residues. With V trimmed by 0 bases and J by 3 bases, 10 bases remained unmatched. The CDR3 DNA sequence: TGTGCCTGGAGTGTGCAGTCGACTAGCCGAAAAGAGACCCAGTACTTC. As protein: CAWSVQSTSRKETQYF. The full variable domain, completed using reference TRBV30 and TRBJ2-5, is SQTIHQWPATLVQPVGSPLSLECTVEGTSNPNLYWYRQAAGRGLQLLFYSVGIGQISSEVPQNLSASRPQDRQFILSSKKLLLSDSGFYLCAWSVQSTSRKETQYFGPGTRLLVL.

The sample holds one count of this clone. This chain links TRBV7-3 with TRBJ1-2; TRBD1 might be the D (5 bases). Germline CDR1 and CDR2: SGHTA and FQGTGA. V lost 8 bases, J lost 8 bases, and 12 bases lay in between. The length of the CDR3 is 11 residues. The chain's CDR3 is CASGGGDGYTF. The CDR3 DNA follows: TGTGCCAGCGGCGGAGGGGACGGCTACACCTTC.

The chain has TRBV11-1 and TRBJ2-1; 9 bases fit TRBD2. V trimming: 2 bases; J trimming: 3 bases; junction bases outside the gene matches: 5. The CDR3 is 16 residues long. Per the germline V gene, CDR1 is SGHAT and CDR2 is FQDESV (reference sequence). Written as DNA, the CDR3 is TGTGCCAGCAGCTTAACCGGGACTAGCTTCTACAATGAGCAGTTCTTC. This translates into CASSLTGTSFYNEQFF.